The rows below give T cell receptor beta chains drawn from one sample of a study of human T cells and chemical hapten exposure. Using its own MiXCR run on the RACE reads, TCRdb lists one record per CDR3 protein. The data hold 150,000 to 200,000 distinct CDR3 sequences, with 14% observed a single time. The sequencing here drew on whole blood, taken in connection with sensitization to the hapten diphenylcyclopropenone (DPC). The receptor source for this set is a woman aged 25 to 39 with alopecia areata. Some clones in this sample may be carry-over from other donors' samples. The CDR3 runs from the conserved cysteine through the conserved F or W. The D gene is left open where the match is weak. Some rows have no size entry. The others give once, few or many, or a class for an expanded clone.

v_gene: TRBV5-1; abundance: few; j_gene: TRBJ2-3; d_gene: .; CDR3aa: CASRIEANRAPDTQYF
v_gene: TRBV3-1; abundance: few; j_gene: TRBJ2-5; d_gene: .; CDR3aa: CASGQETQYF
v_gene: TRBV2; abundance: .; j_gene: TRBJ1-4; d_gene: .; CDR3aa: CASSERAATNEKLFF
v_gene: TRBV5-1; abundance: .; j_gene: TRBJ2-1; d_gene: .; CDR3aa: CASSLIGDGYDEQFF
v_gene: TRBV18; abundance: .; j_gene: TRBJ2-7; d_gene: TRBD1; CDR3aa: CASSIDRATYEQYF
v_gene: TRBV5-5; abundance: few; j_gene: TRBJ2-2; d_gene: TRBD1; CDR3aa: CASSLDQGAGELFF
v_gene: TRBV18; abundance: many; j_gene: TRBJ2-3; d_gene: .; CDR3aa: CASSQDSGPQYF
v_gene: TRBV27; abundance: .; j_gene: TRBJ2-5; d_gene: .; CDR3aa: CASSSRVRETQYF
v_gene: TRBV6-2/TRBV6-3; abundance: many; j_gene: TRBJ2-1; d_gene: TRBD2; CDR3aa: CASSPLAGVGNEQFF
v_gene: TRBV3-1; abundance: few; j_gene: TRBJ2-7; d_gene: TRBD2; CDR3aa: CASSPSGGASEQYF
v_gene: TRBV12-3/TRBV12-4; abundance: many; j_gene: TRBJ2-1; d_gene: TRBD2; CDR3aa: CASSPGTSSGFGQFF
v_gene: TRBV29-1; abundance: .; j_gene: TRBJ1-2; d_gene: .; CDR3aa: CSAIQGVGYTF
v_gene: TRBV5-1; abundance: few; j_gene: TRBJ2-3; d_gene: TRBD2; CDR3aa: CASSLAGTTGDTQYF
v_gene: TRBV4-2; abundance: .; j_gene: TRBJ1-2; d_gene: .; CDR3aa: CASSQDIQGDYGYTF
v_gene: TRBV28; abundance: .; j_gene: TRBJ2-2; d_gene: .; CDR3aa: CASKRGGLTGELFF
v_gene: TRBV12-3/TRBV12-4; abundance: .; j_gene: TRBJ2-7; d_gene: TRBD1; CDR3aa: CASSMTGIPYEQYF